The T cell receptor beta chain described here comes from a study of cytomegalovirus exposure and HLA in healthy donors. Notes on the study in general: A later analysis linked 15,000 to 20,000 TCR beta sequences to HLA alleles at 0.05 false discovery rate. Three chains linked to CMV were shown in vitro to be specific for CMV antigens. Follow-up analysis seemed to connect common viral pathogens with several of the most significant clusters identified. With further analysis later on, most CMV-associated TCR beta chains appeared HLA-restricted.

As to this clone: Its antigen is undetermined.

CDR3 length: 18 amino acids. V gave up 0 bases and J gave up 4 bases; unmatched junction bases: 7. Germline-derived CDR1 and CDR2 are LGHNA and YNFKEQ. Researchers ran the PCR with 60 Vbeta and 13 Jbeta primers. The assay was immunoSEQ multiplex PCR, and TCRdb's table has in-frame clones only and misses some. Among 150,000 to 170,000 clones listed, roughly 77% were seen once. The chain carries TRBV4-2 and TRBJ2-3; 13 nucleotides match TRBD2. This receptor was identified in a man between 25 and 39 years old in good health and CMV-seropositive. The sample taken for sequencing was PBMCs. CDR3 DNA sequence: TGTGCCAGCAGCCAAGAGGACCTACTAGCGGGAGGGCCAGATACGCAGTATTTT. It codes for CASSQEDLLAGGPDTQYF.